This TCR beta chain was sequenced for a study of cytomegalovirus exposure and HLA in healthy donors. Study results and limitations: Most TCR sequences were seen very rarely across donors, but some public TCRs occurred in many. Reports credit the classifier with highly specific, highly sensitive diagnosis of cytomegalovirus status.

A multiplex PCR was run with 60 Vbeta primers and 13 Jbeta primers. Authors' analysis steps: Later, 75 million to 100 million unique TCR beta chains were counted in an analysis, and around 11 million of them were shared. Data came from immunoSEQ multiplex PCR; TCRdb stores just in-frame clones and leaves some out. V, J and clone size reflect that table, while D and trimming were determined from the DNA. The data contain some 130,000 clones, 66% of them singletons. This CDR3 comprises 17 residues. V lost 1 base, J lost 1 base, and 15 bases lay in between. CDR1 and CDR2 (germline): SGHTA, FQGNSA. With respect to this clone: Its antigen is currently unknown.

Everyone who donated was a healthy bone marrow donor. Sequencing was performed on PBMCs. The source is a human donor in good health. The chain joins TRBV7-2 to TRBJ2-3, with D possibly being TRBD1 (5 bases). The CDR3 DNA reads TGTGCCAGCAGCTTAGACGTTAACCTCAGGGGCACAGATACGCAGTATTTT. This codes for CASSLDVNLRGTDTQYF.